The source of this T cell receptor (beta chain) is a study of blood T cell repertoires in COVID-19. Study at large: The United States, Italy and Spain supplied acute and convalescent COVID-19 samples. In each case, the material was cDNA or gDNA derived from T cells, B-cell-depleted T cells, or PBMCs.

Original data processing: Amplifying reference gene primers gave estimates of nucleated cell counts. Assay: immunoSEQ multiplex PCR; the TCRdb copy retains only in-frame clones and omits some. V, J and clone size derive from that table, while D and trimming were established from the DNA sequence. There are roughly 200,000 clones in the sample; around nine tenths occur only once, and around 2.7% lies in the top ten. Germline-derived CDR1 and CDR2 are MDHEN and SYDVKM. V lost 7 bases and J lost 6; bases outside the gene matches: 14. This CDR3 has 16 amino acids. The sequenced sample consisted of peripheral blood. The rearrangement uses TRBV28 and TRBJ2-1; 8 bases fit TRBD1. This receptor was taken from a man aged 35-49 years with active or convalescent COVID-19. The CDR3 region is CASKPSTGDFGNEQFF. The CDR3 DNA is TGTGCCAGCAAGCCCTCGACAGGGGATTTCGGCAATGAGCAGTTCTTC.